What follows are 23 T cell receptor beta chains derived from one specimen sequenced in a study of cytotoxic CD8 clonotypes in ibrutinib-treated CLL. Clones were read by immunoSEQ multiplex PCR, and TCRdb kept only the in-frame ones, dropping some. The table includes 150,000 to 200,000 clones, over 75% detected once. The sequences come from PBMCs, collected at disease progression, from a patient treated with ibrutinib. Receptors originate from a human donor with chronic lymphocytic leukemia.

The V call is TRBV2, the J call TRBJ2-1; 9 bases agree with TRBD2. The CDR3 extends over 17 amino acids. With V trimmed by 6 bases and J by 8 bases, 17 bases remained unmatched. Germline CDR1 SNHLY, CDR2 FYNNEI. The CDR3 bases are TGTGCCAGCAGGGCCGATTGGTATAGCGGGAGAAACGATGAGCAGTTCTTC. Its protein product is CASRADWYSGRNDEQFF.

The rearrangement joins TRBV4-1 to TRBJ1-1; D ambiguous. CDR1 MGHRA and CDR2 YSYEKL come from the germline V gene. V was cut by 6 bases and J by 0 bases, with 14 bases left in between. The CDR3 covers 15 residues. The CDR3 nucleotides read TGCGCCAGCAGGCATAACTTCGGCCTGAACACTGAAGCTTTCTTT. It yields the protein CASRHNFGLNTEAFF.

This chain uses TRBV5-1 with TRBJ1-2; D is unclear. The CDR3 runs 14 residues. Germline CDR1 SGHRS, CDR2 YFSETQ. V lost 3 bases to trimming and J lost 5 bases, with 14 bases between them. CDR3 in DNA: TGCGCCAGCAGCTCGGTCGCGGCAGGATATGGCTACACCTTC. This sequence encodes CASSSVAAGYGYTF.

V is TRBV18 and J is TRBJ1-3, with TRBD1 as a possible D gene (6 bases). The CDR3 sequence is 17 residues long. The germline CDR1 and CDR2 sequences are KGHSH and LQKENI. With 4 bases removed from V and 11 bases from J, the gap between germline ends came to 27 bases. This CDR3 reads CASSRGASFMAAGAIYF. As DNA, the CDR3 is TGTGCCAGCTCACGGGGGGCATCCTTCATGGCCGCCGGGGCCATATATTTT.

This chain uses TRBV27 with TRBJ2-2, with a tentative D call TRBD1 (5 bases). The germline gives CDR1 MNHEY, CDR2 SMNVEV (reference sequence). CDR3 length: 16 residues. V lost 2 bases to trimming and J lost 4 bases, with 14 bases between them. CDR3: CASSLDALGVTGELFF. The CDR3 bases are TGTGCCAGCAGTTTAGACGCCTTAGGGGTCACCGGGGAGCTGTTTTTT.

The CDR3: CASSPNRNEQFF. The CDR3 nucleotides are TGTGCCAGCAGCCCTAATAGGAATGAGCAGTTCTTC. V is TRBV5-4 and J is TRBJ2-1; unclear D gene. The germline V gene encodes CDR1 SGHNT and CDR2 YYREEE (reference sequence). The CDR3 is 12 amino acids. The ends were cut back, 4 bases at V and 7 bases at J, with 9 bases in the middle.

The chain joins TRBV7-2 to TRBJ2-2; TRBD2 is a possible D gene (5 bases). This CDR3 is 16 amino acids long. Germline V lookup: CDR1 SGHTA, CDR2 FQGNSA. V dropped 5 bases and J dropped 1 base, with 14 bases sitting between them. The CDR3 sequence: CASSPATRLNTGELFF. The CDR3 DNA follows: TGTGCCAGCAGCCCCGCAACTAGGTTGAACACCGGGGAGCTGTTTTTT.

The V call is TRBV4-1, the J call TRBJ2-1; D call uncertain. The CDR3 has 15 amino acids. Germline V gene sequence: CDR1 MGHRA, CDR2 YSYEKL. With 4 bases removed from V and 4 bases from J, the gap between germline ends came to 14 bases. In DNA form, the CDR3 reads TGCGCCAGCAGCCCGACCTCCCGCGTATACAATGAGCAGTTCTTC. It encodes CASSPTSRVYNEQFF.

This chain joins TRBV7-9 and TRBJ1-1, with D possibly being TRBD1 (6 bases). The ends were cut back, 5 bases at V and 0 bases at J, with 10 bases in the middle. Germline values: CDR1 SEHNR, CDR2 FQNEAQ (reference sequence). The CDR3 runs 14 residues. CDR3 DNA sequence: TGTGCCAGCAGCCCAGGGGACATGAACACTGAAGCTTTCTTT. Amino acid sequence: CASSPGDMNTEAFF.

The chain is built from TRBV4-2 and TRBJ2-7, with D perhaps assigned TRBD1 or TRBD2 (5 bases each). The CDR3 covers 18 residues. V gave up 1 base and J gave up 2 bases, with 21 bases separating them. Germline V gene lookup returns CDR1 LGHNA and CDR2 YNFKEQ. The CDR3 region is CASSQGSSFSMGAYEQYF. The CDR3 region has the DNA TGTGCCAGCAGCCAAGGGTCCTCCTTCTCTATGGGGGCCTACGAGCAGTACTTC.

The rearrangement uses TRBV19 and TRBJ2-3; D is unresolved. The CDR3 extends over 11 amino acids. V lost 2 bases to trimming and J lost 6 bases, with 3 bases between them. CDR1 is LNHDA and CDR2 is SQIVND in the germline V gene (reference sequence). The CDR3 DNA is TGTGCCAGTAGTATAAGTGATACGCAGTATTTT. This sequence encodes CASSISDTQYF.

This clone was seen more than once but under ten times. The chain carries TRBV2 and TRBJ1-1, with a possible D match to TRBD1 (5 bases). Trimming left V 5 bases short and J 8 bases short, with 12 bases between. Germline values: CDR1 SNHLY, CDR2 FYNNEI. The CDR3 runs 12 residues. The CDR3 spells CASSTRQSEAFF. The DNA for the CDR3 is TGTGCCAGCAGTACGCGACAGTCGGAAGCTTTCTTT. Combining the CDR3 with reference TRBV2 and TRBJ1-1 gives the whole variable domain EPEVTQTPSHQVTQMGQEVILRCVPISNHLYFYWYRQILGQKVEFLVSFYNNEISEKSEIFDDQFSVERPDGSNFTLKIRSTKLEDSAMYFCASSTRQSEAFFGQGTRLTVV.

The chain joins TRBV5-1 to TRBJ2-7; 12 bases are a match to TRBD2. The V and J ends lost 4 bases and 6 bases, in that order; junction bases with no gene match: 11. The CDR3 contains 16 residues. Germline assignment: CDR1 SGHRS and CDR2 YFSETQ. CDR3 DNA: TGCGCCAGCAGCAGAACCACACTAGCGGGAGGTTCCGAGCAGTACTTC. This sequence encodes CASSRTTLAGGSEQYF.

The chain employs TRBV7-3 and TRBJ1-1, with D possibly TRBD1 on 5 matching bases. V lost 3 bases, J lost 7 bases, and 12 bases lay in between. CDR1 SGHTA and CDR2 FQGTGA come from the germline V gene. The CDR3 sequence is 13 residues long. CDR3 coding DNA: TGTGCCAGCAGCTTGGGGCAAGGGGATGAAGCTTTCTTT. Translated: CASSLGQGDEAFF.

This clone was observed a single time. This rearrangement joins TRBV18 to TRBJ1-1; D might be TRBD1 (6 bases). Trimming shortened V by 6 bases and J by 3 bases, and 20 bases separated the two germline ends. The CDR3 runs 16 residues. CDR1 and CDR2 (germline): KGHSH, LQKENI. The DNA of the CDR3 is TGTGCCAGCTCGAGTGGGGGCTTGTCCCGGGACACTGAAGCTTTCTTT. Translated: CASSSGGLSRDTEAFF.

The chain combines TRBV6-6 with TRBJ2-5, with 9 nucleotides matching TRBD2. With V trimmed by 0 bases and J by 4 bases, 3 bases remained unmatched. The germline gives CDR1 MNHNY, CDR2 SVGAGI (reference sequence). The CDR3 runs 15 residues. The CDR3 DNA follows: TGTGCCAGCAGTTACTCTTCACTAGCGGGAGAGACCCAGTACTTC. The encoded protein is CASSYSSLAGETQYF.

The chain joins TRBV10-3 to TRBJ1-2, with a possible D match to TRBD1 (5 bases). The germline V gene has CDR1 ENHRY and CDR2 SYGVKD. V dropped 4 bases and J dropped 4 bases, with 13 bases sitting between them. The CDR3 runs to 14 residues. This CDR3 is CAISGRGGTYGYTF. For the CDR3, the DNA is TGTGCCATCAGTGGCCGCGGGGGGACCTATGGCTACACCTTC.

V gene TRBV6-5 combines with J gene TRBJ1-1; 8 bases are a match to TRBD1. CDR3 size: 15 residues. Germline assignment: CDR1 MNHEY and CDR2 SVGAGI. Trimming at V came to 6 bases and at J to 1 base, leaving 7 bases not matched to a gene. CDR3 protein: CASSRWTGPNTEAFF. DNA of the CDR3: TGTGCCAGCAGCCGCTGGACAGGGCCGAACACTGAAGCTTTCTTT.

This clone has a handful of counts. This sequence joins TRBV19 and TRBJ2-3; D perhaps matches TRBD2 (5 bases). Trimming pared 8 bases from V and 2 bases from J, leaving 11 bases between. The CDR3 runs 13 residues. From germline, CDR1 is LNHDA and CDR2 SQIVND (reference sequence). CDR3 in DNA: TGTGCCAGTCGCGGGTACTCCACAGATACGCAGTATTTT. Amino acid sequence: CASRGYSTDTQYF.

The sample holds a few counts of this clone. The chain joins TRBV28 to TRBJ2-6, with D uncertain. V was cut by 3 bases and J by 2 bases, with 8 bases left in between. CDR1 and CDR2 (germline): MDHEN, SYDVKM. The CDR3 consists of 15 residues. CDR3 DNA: TGTGCCAGCAGTTTCATTGGAGCTGGGGCCAACGTCCTGACTTTC. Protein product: CASSFIGAGANVLTF.

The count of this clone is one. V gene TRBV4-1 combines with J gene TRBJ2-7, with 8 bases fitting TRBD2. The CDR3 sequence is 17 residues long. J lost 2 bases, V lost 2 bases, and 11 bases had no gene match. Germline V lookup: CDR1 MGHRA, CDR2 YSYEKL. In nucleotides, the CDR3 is TGCGCCAGCAGCCAAACAATACTAGCGGCAAGAACCTACGAGCAGTACTTC. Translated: CASSQTILAARTYEQYF.

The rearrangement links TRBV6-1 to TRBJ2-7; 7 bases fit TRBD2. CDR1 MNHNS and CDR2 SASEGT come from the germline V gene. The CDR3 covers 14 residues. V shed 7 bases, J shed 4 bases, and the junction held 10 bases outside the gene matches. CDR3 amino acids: CASIGGDPDYEQYF. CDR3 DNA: TGTGCCAGCATTGGGGGGGATCCGGATTACGAGCAGTACTTC.

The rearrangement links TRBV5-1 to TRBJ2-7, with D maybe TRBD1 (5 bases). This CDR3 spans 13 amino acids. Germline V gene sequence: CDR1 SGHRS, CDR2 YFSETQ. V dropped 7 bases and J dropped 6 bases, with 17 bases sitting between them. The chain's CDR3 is CASHVNIQGEQYF. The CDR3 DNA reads TGCGCCAGCCATGTCAACATCCAGGGCGAGCAGTACTTC.